The clone carrying this T cell receptor beta chain appeared a few times. The source of the sample is a study of T-cell reconstitution after alpha-beta-depleted transplantation in children. The TCRbeta library incorporated unique molecular identifiers. TCRdb redid the calling of the PCR reads with MiXCR, one entry per CDR3 protein. Here the sample spans 640,000 or so distinct CDR3 sequences, approximately 15% being singletons. The CDR3 contains 15 residues. V lost 1 base, J lost 6 bases, and 13 bases lay in between. CDR1 and CDR2 from the germline V gene are SGHTA and FQGNSA. The receptor's source is a human donor who donated a stem cell graft to a child with acute myeloid leukemia. The source material was PBMCs from the stem cell graft donor, sampled from the stem cell graft. J is TRBJ1-5 and V is TRBV7-2, with a tentative D call TRBD1 (5 bases). The CDR3 sequence is CASSLDWTGGQPQHF. The DNA of the CDR3 is TGTGCCAGCAGCTTAGATTGGACGGGGGGTCAGCCCCAGCATTTT.